Each of the 9 T cell receptor beta chains below was sequenced from the same sample in a study of blood T cell repertoires in COVID-19. Produced via immunoSEQ multiplex PCR; TCRdb's table is partial and in-frame only. The data contain a few hundred thousand clones, about 87% of them seen just once; the ten biggest clones take up about 3%. Input material: PBMCs or T cells enriched from blood (not recorded which). The receptors originated from a woman in her forties or fifties who had recovered from COVID-19.

This clone was counted a few times. The chain recombines TRBV30 with TRBJ1-1, with D unresolved. Trimming removed 3 bases from V and 0 bases from J, with 11 bases in between. There are 14 residues in the CDR3. Germline V gives CDR1 GTSNPN, CDR2 SVGIG (reference sequence). CDR3 in amino acids: CAWREKVVNTEAFF. CDR3 coding DNA: TGTGCCTGGAGGGAGAAGGTAGTGAACACTGAAGCTTTCTTT.

This rearrangement joins TRBV30 to TRBJ1-6; D not resolved. CDR1 GTSNPN and CDR2 SVGIG come from the germline V gene (reference sequence). V was trimmed by 2 bases and J by 7 bases, leaving 6 bases between them. This CDR3 is 12 amino acids long. CDR3: CAWSPRNSPLHF. CDR3 nucleotide sequence: TGTGCCTGGAGTCCCCGGAATTCACCCCTCCACTTT.

This clone was detected only once. The chain couples TRBV19 to TRBJ1-4, with 9 nucleotides matching TRBD1. V shed 7 bases, J shed 8 bases, and the junction held 8 bases outside the gene matches. The germline CDR1 and CDR2 sequences are LNHDA and SQIVND (reference sequence). This CDR3 is 14 amino acids long. The chain's CDR3 is CASMWDREGEKLFF. CDR3 sequence (DNA): TGTGCCAGTATGTGGGACAGGGAAGGAGAAAAACTGTTTTTT.

The V and J genes are TRBV2 and TRBJ1-2; D ambiguous. There are 14 residues in the CDR3. Germline-derived CDR1 and CDR2 are SNHLY and FYNNEI. Trimming removed 1 base at V and 5 bases at J, with 11 bases between. DNA for the CDR3: TGTGCCAGCAGTGAAGTGAGTTCTTCTTATGGCTACACCTTC. It codes for CASSEVSSSYGYTF. Together with reference TRBV2 and TRBJ1-2, the CDR3 gives the full variable domain: EPEVTQTPSHQVTQMGQEVILRCVPISNHLYFYWYRQILGQKVEFLVSFYNNEISEKSEIFDDQFSVERPDGSNFTLKIRSTKLEDSAMYFCASSEVSSSYGYTFGSGTRLTVV.

The V and J genes are TRBV6-5 and TRBJ1-4; possibly TRBD1 for D (5 bases). This CDR3 contains 15 residues. CDR1 and CDR2 (germline): MNHEY, SVGAGI. Trimming pared 3 bases from V and 1 base from J, leaving 9 bases between. The CDR3 is CASSYRQGTNEKLFF. CDR3 nucleotides: TGTGCCAGCAGTTATCGGCAGGGAACTAATGAAAAACTGTTTTTT.

This clone is a singleton in its sample. The genes are TRBV28 and TRBJ2-1, with D possibly matching TRBD2 (7 bases). Trimming removed 2 bases from V and 14 bases from J, with 13 bases in between. This CDR3 region has 12 residues. The germline CDR1 and CDR2 sequences are MDHEN and SYDVKM. The CDR3, as DNA: TGTGCCAGCAGTTTAGGTACGGGGGGCGAGTTCTTC. It translates to CASSLGTGGEFF.

The chain is built from TRBV19 and TRBJ1-2; TRBD1 matches 7 bases. The CDR3 is 14 residues long. Germline lookup yields CDR1 LNHDA and CDR2 SQIVND (reference sequence). The V segment lost 6 bases and the J segment 7 bases; nucleotides outside the gene matches: 11. The CDR3 nucleotides are TGTGCCAGTAGGCAGGGACAGTCGGACGCTGGCTACACCTTC. This gives the protein CASRQGQSDAGYTF.

V gene TRBV7-2 combines with J gene TRBJ2-5, with 7 bases aligning to TRBD1. The V segment lost 5 bases and the J segment 2 bases; nucleotides outside the gene matches: 2. The CDR3 is 13 amino acids. CDR1 and CDR2 (germline): SGHTA, FQGNSA. In DNA, the CDR3 is TGTGCCAGCAGCCGGGACAGACAAGAGACCCAGTACTTC. It specifies CASSRDRQETQYF.

The chain recombines TRBV7-2 with TRBJ2-1, with TRBD1 matching over 10 bases. From germline, CDR1 is SGHTA and CDR2 FQGNSA. J was trimmed by 8 bases and V by 1 base; bases with no gene match: 14. The CDR3 has 18 amino acids. CDR3 sequence reads: CASSLVKPGQGLNDEQFF. CDR3 DNA sequence: TGTGCCAGCAGCTTAGTAAAACCGGGACAGGGGTTAAACGATGAGCAGTTCTTC.